The sequence of this T cell receptor beta chain was determined in a study of regulatory T cells in long-lasting Graves disease. Time point noted: newly diagnosed GD, antithyroid drugs for less than 3 months. PBMC-derived RNA was used for the TCR library. Germline CDR1 reads SNHLY; CDR2 reads FYNNEI. This CDR3 has 14 residues. V was cut by 7 bases and J by 3 bases, with 16 bases left in between. In building TCR beta libraries, iRepertoire HTBI primers were used together with Arm-PCR of CDR3 regions. TCRdb ran MiXCR on the multiplex PCR reads and lists one entry per CDR3 protein. This table holds about 430,000 distinct CDR3 sequences, about 15% found once. There are a few counts of this clonotype. These data also featured in a second study, about T cells in Graves' hyperthyroidism and ophthalmopathy.

This sample comprised peripheral blood mononuclear cells (PBMCs), obtained at new diagnosis, from a patient treated with antithyroid drugs. The V and J genes are TRBV2 and TRBJ2-7; D call uncertain. The sequence derives from a woman in her thirties or forties with Graves disease. The CDR3: CASTQRSSLYEQYF. The CDR3 nucleotides are TGTGCCAGCACCCAGAGAAGTAGCCTCTACGAGCAGTACTTC.